The sequence of this T cell receptor beta chain was determined in a study of Ad26.COV2.S vaccination and SARS-CoV-2 variants. Described treatment: around 19 received Ad26.COV2.S at low or high dose, single or two shots; about five received placebo; per-sample allocation not given. The investigators took samples on day 63 after the first vaccine or placebo injection. CDR3 length equals 13 residues. V lost 4 bases and J 2 bases, leaving 9 bases between the germline ends. The germline V gene encodes CDR1 SGHTA and CDR2 FQGNSA. Assay: immunoSEQ multiplex PCR; the TCRdb copy retains only in-frame clones and omits some. The table records about 320,000 clones, 86% of them present only once.

The rearrangement uses TRBV7-2 and TRBJ2-7, with D uncertain. The sequence was obtained from a person aged 18-60 years who received the Ad26.COV2.S COVID-19 vaccine or a placebo. The source material was peripheral blood, sampled in a trial of Ad26.COV2.S vaccine versus placebo. The CDR3 region is CASSSPGPYEQYF. CDR3 sequence (DNA): TGTGCCAGCAGCTCCCCCGGACCCTACGAGCAGTACTTC.